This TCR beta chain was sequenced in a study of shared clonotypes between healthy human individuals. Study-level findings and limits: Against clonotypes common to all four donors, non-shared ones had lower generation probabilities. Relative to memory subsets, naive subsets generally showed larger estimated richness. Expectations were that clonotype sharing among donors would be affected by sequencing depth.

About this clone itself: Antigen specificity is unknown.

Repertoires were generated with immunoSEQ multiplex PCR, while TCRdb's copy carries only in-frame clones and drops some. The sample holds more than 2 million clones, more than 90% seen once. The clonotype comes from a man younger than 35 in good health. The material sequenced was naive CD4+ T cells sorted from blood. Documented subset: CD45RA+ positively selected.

The CDR3 spells CASSEGTTEYGYTF. CDR3 DNA: TGTGCCAGCAGTGAAGGGACAACCGAGTATGGCTACACCTTC. This chain connects TRBV6-1 to TRBJ1-2; D perhaps matches TRBD1 (5 bases). The germline gives CDR1 MNHNS, CDR2 SASEGT. The CDR3 extends over 14 amino acids. Between the trimmed V and J ends, which lost 1 base and 5 bases, there was a span of 11 bases.